These 22 T cell receptor beta chains were all obtained from the same sample, sequenced in a study of T cells in localized non-small cell lung cancer. This table comes from immunoSEQ multiplex PCR, and its TCRdb copy is limited to in-frame clones, with some not included. Of approximately 3,000 clones listed, around 26% are singletons. The sequencing here drew on lung tumor tissue, taken before any cancer treatment. The source is a male donor at least 60 years old with stage II lung adenocarcinoma.

This clone was seen only a few times. The chain couples TRBV11-3 to TRBJ1-1, with D perhaps TRBD1 (5 bases). V lost 5 bases and J lost 5, with 15 bases in between. Germline values: CDR1 SGHNT, CDR2 YENEEA. The CDR3 has 14 amino acids. The CDR3 DNA reads as TGTGCCAGCAGCCCGATCGGGGGTCGGACTGAAGCTTTCTTT. The encoded protein is CASSPIGGRTEAFF.

The chain carries TRBV11-3 and TRBJ1-3; 9 bases agree with TRBD1. Trimming at V came to 5 bases and at J to 4 bases, leaving 6 bases not matched to a gene. The length of the CDR3 is 15 residues. Germline V gene sequence: CDR1 SGHNT, CDR2 YENEEA. CDR3 sequence reads: CASSLAGTGGNTIYF. CDR3 in DNA: TGTGCCAGCAGCCTTGCCGGGACAGGGGGAAACACCATATATTTT.

Within the sample, this clone is medium-sized. The chain is built from TRBV11-3 and TRBJ2-5, with 11 bases identical to TRBD2. Germline V CDR1 and CDR2: SGHNT, YENEEA. Trimming removed 4 bases from V and 4 bases from J; junction bases left unmatched: 5. The CDR3 is 15 amino acids. The CDR3 loop reads CASSSRLAGGETQYF. DNA for the CDR3: TGTGCCAGCAGCTCGCGGCTAGCGGGAGGAGAGACCCAGTACTTC.

V is TRBV29-1 and J is TRBJ2-7, with TRBD1 matching 7 bases. The CDR3 extends over 13 amino acids. V shed 7 bases and J 3 bases; nucleotides not matched to a gene: 9. CDR1 and CDR2 (germline): SQVTM, ANQGSEA. The CDR3 DNA is TGCAGCGCCAATGGACAGGCCGACTACGAGCAGTACTTC. Protein product: CSANGQADYEQYF.

The gene calls are TRBV30 and TRBJ2-1; D ambiguous. Germline CDR1 GTSNPN, CDR2 SVGIG (reference sequence). Trimming removed 0 bases at V and 4 bases at J, with 10 bases between. The CDR3 length is 14 residues. The CDR3 is CAWSVSLRYNEQFF. The CDR3 region has the DNA TGTGCCTGGAGTGTATCGCTGCGGTACAATGAGCAGTTCTTC.

The V gene is TRBV28, the J gene TRBJ2-7; D gene ambiguous. The CDR3 is 12 amino acids. From germline, CDR1 is MDHEN and CDR2 SYDVKM. V was pared by 1 base and J by 4 bases, with 5 bases between. CDR3: CASSLSSYEQYF. DNA for the CDR3: TGTGCCAGCAGTTTATCCAGTTACGAGCAGTACTTC.

The gene calls are TRBV5-1 and TRBJ2-3; no clear D gene. The CDR3 is made up of 15 amino acids. The germline CDR1 and CDR2 sequences are SGHRS and YFSETQ. The V end lost 0 bases, the J end lost 0 bases, and 8 bases lay between the germline ends. The CDR3 nucleotides are TGCGCCAGCAGCTTGGTACCGGAGAGCACAGATACGCAGTATTTT. Protein: CASSLVPESTDTQYF.

J is TRBJ2-7 and V is TRBV11-3; TRBD1 might be the D (5 bases). The ends were cut back, 5 bases at V and 6 bases at J, with 17 bases in the middle. The CDR3 is made up of 14 amino acids. CDR1 and CDR2 from the germline V gene are SGHNT and YENEEA. CDR3 DNA sequence: TGTGCCAGCAGCCTCAGGGTTCAGGCTGGCGAGCAGTACTTC. Protein product: CASSLRVQAGEQYF.

This clone appeared a few times. This chain joins TRBV28 and TRBJ1-1; TRBD1 aligns across 8 bases. Looked up from germline, CDR1 is MDHEN and CDR2 is SYDVKM. V shed 6 bases and J 2 bases; nucleotides not matched to a gene: 8. This CDR3 is 15 amino acids long. CDR3 residues: CASRLPGQGNTEAFF. The CDR3 DNA sequence: TGTGCCAGCAGGTTACCAGGACAGGGAAACACTGAAGCTTTCTTT.

Only a few counts were recorded for this clone. V and J are TRBV30 and TRBJ1-6, with TRBD1 identical over 9 bases. The CDR3 is 15 residues long. The germline gives CDR1 GTSNPN, CDR2 SVGIG (reference sequence). V lost 4 bases, J lost 10 bases, and 11 bases stayed unmatched. CDR3 sequence: CAWKLSGTGSSPLHF. CDR3 bases: TGTGCCTGGAAATTATCCGGGACAGGGTCGTCACCCCTCCACTTT.

The V and J genes are TRBV14 and TRBJ1-2; weak D call: TRBD1 (5 bases). V dropped 4 bases and J dropped 5 bases, with 11 bases sitting between them. The CDR3 has 13 amino acids. Germline CDR1 and CDR2: SGHDN and FVKESK. CDR3 residues: CASSPGLNYGYTF. The CDR3 DNA reads TGTGCCAGCAGCCCGGGACTGAATTATGGCTACACCTTC.

This clone was seen a few times. The V and J genes are TRBV6-8 and TRBJ2-2, with unresolved D. The CDR3 sequence is 15 residues long. Between the trimmed V and J ends, which lost 5 bases and 4 bases, there was a span of 14 bases. CDR1 and CDR2 (germline): MNHGY, SAAAGT. In DNA form, the CDR3 reads TGTGCCAGCAGTAGGGCGCTTCAAAGCACCGGGGAGCTGTTTTTT. Translating it yields CASSRALQSTGELFF.

In this sample, this clone turned up a few times. The V call is TRBV18, the J call TRBJ1-1, with D perhaps TRBD1 (5 bases). Germline-derived CDR1 and CDR2 are KGHSH and LQKENI. The CDR3 consists of 13 residues. Trimming cost V 2 bases and J 1 base, with 5 bases left between them. CDR3 residues: CASSPRGNTEAFF. DNA for the CDR3: TGTGCCAGCTCACCAAGGGGGAACACTGAAGCTTTCTTT.

Only a few counts were recorded for this clone. The chain uses TRBV11-3 and TRBJ1-4; D gene unclear. This CDR3 region has 15 residues. CDR1 SGHNT and CDR2 YENEEA come from the germline V gene. Trimming cost V 3 bases and J 3 bases, with 11 bases left between them. This chain's CDR3 is CASSLSMTPNEKLFF. Here the CDR3 DNA reads TGTGCCAGCAGCTTGAGTATGACACCTAATGAAAAACTGTTTTTT.

The chain recombines TRBV14 with TRBJ1-6; TRBD1 is a possible D gene (5 bases). The V gene's germline CDR1 is SGHDN and CDR2 FVKESK. The CDR3 loop spans 13 amino acids. Trimming removed 3 bases at V and 7 bases at J, with 7 bases between. CDR3 residues: CASSHRQNSPLHF. The CDR3 bases are TGTGCCAGCAGCCACCGACAGAATTCACCCCTCCACTTT.

This clone counts as medium-sized (0.01 to 0.1%). The chain has TRBV11-3 and TRBJ1-5; D ambiguous. The V and J ends lost 5 bases and 0 bases respectively, with 11 bases between them. Germline loops: CDR1 SGHNT, CDR2 YENEEA. CDR3 length: 15 residues. This chain's CDR3 is CASSVEAYSNQPQHF. CDR3 nucleotide sequence: TGTGCCAGCAGCGTCGAGGCTTATAGCAATCAGCCCCAGCATTTT.

The rearrangement joins TRBV19 to TRBJ1-5; TRBD1 aligns across 8 bases. Germline CDR1 reads LNHDA; CDR2 reads SQIVND (reference sequence). The V segment lost 5 bases and the J segment 6 bases; nucleotides outside the gene matches: 9. The CDR3 has 15 residues. The CDR3, as DNA: TGTGCCAGTAGTCTCGGACAGGGCCCCACTCAGCCCCAGCATTTT. It is translated as CASSLGQGPTQPQHF.

The chain employs TRBV28 and TRBJ1-5; D unclear. The germline V gene has CDR1 MDHEN and CDR2 SYDVKM. This CDR3 region has 14 residues. V was cut by 3 bases and J by 4 bases, with 10 bases left in between. The CDR3: CASSLEVGNQPQHF. The CDR3 DNA sequence: TGTGCCAGCAGTTTGGAAGTGGGAAATCAGCCCCAGCATTTT.

This clone was observed a few times. The V call is TRBV6-8, the J call TRBJ1-5; 7 positions match TRBD1. The germline CDR1 and CDR2 sequences are MNHGY and SAAAGT. The trim removed 5 bases at V and 6 bases at J, leaving 4 bases unmatched. The CDR3 extends over 13 amino acids. CDR3 protein: CASSDREGQPQHF. The CDR3 DNA reads TGTGCCAGCAGTGACAGGGAGGGTCAGCCCCAGCATTTT.

This chain connects TRBV28 to TRBJ2-3; 10 bases align to TRBD2. Trimming removed 8 bases from V and 7 bases from J; junction bases left unmatched: 15. Germline values: CDR1 MDHEN, CDR2 SYDVKM. The CDR3 runs 16 residues. DNA for the CDR3: TGTGCCAGCCCCCCGGGGGTAGCGGGGGGTACTAATACGCAGTATTTT. Translating it yields CASPPGVAGGTNTQYF.

The chain combines TRBV19 with TRBJ1-4, with a possible D match to TRBD1 (6 bases). Trimming stripped 8 bases from V and 4 bases from J, with 14 bases between. The CDR3 has 14 residues. The germline V gene has CDR1 LNHDA and CDR2 SQIVND (reference sequence). The CDR3 nucleotides are TGTGCCAGTGGGCAGGGACAAGTTAATGAAAAACTGTTTTTT. Translated: CASGQGQVNEKLFF.

V and J are TRBV28 and TRBJ2-5; D gene ambiguous. Germline V CDR1 and CDR2: MDHEN, SYDVKM. Trimming left V 6 bases short and J 0 bases short, with 8 bases between. CDR3 length: 13 residues. The DNA for the CDR3 is TGTGCCAGCAGCCGATTGTACCAAGAGACCCAGTACTTC. Protein: CASSRLYQETQYF.